The 9 T cell receptor beta chains listed next were all sequenced from one sample in a study of blood T cell repertoires in COVID-19. Clones were read by immunoSEQ multiplex PCR, and TCRdb kept only the in-frame ones, dropping some. The repertoire holds about 350,000 clones, about 88% seen once, with approximately 1% in the top ten. Sequences were obtained from PBMCs or T cells enriched from blood (not recorded which). These receptors all come from a young woman who had been exposed to COVID-19.

J is TRBJ1-4 and V is TRBV15; 8 bases line up with TRBD1. CDR1 is LNHNV, CDR2 YYDKDF, per germline (reference sequence). Trimming cost V 5 bases and J 0 bases; bases outside gene matches: 11. This CDR3 region has 18 residues. The CDR3 DNA is TGTGCCACCAGCGCGACAGGGGCCCTGGGAGCAACTAATGAAAAACTGTTTTTT. This gives the protein CATSATGALGATNEKLFF. The full variable domain, rest sourced from reference TRBV15 and TRBJ1-4, is DAMVIQNPRYQVTQFGKPVTLSCSQTLNHNVMYWYQQKSSQAPKLLFHYYDKDFNNEADTPDNFQSRRPNTSFCFLDIRSPGLGDTAMYLCATSATGALGATNEKLFFGSGTQLSVL.

This chain uses TRBV19 with TRBJ1-1; the D gene is possibly TRBD1 (5 bases). V lost 3 bases to trimming and J lost 5 bases, with 13 bases between them. The CDR3 extends over 14 amino acids. CDR1 and CDR2 (germline): LNHDA, SQIVND (reference sequence). The DNA of the CDR3 is TGTGCCAGTAGTATGGCCCGACAGTCGACTGAAGCTTTCTTT. It translates to CASSMARQSTEAFF.

V is TRBV24-1 and J is TRBJ1-5; TRBD1 matches 7 bases. Germline V gives CDR1 KGHDR, CDR2 SFDVKD. The CDR3 has 17 amino acids. The trim removed 4 bases at V and 2 bases at J, leaving 10 bases unmatched. The CDR3 spells CATSDPTGKRGNQPQHF. The CDR3 bases are TGTGCCACCAGTGACCCGACAGGGAAGAGGGGCAATCAGCCCCAGCATTTT.

The chain joins TRBV19 to TRBJ2-1, with D maybe TRBD1 (5 bases). The ends were cut back, 5 bases at V and 5 bases at J, with 13 bases in the middle. The CDR3 contains 14 residues. From germline, CDR1 is LNHDA and CDR2 SQIVND (reference sequence). CDR3 sequence reads: CASSWGQGDNEQFF. CDR3 DNA: TGTGCCAGTAGTTGGGGCCAAGGGGACAATGAGCAGTTCTTC.

V is TRBV9 and J is TRBJ2-4, with 7 bases aligning to TRBD2. J was trimmed by 3 bases and V by 1 base; bases with no gene match: 4. CDR3 length: 15 residues. The V gene's germline CDR1 is SGDLS and CDR2 YYNGEE. CDR3 coding DNA: TGTGCCAGCAGCGTAAGTGGGAGGGACAAAAACATTCAGTACTTC. Encoded protein: CASSVSGRDKNIQYF.

The V and J genes are TRBV7-3 and TRBJ2-1; 8 nucleotides align to TRBD2. Germline V gives CDR1 SGHTA, CDR2 FQGTGA. V was pared by 5 bases and J by 4 bases, with 7 bases of the junction left unmatched. There are 15 residues in the CDR3. In nucleotides, the CDR3 is TGTGCCAGCAGCCCAAGCGGGAGTTTATACAATGAGCAGTTCTTC. Translating it yields CASSPSGSLYNEQFF.

The chain is built from TRBV28 and TRBJ1-6, with TRBD1 matching 11 bases. The J segment lost 12 bases and the V segment lost 5 bases, leaving 6 bases of the junction unmatched. The CDR3 extends over 14 amino acids. Germline values: CDR1 MDHEN, CDR2 SYDVKM. The CDR3 DNA reads TGTGCCAGCAGTCCCCCGGGACAGGGGGGACCCCTCCACTTT. It codes for CASSPPGQGGPLHF.

The chain recombines TRBV27 with TRBJ2-5, with 9 bases matching TRBD1. CDR3 length: 18 residues. V gave up 3 bases and J gave up 2 bases; unmatched junction bases: 13. Germline CDR1 and CDR2: MNHEY and SMNVEV (reference sequence). The CDR3 reads CASSFFATGGLAQETQYF. The CDR3, as DNA: TGTGCCAGCAGTTTTTTCGCGACAGGGGGTTTGGCGCAAGAGACCCAGTACTTC.

The chain couples TRBV9 to TRBJ2-2, with 10 bases matching TRBD2. CDR3 length: 17 amino acids. CDR1 is SGDLS, CDR2 YYNGEE, per germline. Trimming took 2 bases from V and 0 from J; bases not matched to a gene: 4. This CDR3 is CASSVSSGGANTGELFF. DNA of the CDR3: TGTGCCAGCAGCGTGTCTAGCGGGGGCGCGAACACCGGGGAGCTGTTTTTT.